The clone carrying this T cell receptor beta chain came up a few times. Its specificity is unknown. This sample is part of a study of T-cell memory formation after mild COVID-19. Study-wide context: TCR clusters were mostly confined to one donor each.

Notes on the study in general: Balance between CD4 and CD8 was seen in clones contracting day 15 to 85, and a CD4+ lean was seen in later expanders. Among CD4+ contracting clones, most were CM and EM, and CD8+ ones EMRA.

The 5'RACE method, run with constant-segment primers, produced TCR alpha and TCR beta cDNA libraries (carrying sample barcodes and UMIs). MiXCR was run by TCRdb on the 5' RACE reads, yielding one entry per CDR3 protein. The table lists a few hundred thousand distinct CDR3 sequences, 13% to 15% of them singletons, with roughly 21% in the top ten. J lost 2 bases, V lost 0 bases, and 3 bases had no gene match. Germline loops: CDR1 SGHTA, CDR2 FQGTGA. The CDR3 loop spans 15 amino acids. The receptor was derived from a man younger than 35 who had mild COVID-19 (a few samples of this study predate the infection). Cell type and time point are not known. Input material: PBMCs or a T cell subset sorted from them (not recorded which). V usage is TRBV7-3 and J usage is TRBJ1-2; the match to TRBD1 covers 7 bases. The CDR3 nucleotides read TGTGCCAGCAGCTTAACAGGGGGCGCAAACTATGGCTACACCTTC. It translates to CASSLTGGANYGYTF.